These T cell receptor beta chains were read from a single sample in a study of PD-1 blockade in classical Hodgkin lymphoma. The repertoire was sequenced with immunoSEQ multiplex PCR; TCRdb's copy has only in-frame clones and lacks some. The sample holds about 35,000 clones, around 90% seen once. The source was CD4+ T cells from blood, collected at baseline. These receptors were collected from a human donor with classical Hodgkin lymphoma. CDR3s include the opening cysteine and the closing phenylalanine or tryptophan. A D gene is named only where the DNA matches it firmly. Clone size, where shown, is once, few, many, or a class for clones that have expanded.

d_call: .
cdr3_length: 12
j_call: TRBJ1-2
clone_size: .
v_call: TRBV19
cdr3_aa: CASSRPDYGYTF
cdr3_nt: TGTGCCAGTAGTCGGCCAGACTATGGCTACACCTTC

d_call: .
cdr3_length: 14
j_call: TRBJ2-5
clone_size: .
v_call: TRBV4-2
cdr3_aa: CASSPGRRGETQYF
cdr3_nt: TGTGCCAGCAGCCCCGGGCGGCGGGGCGAGACCCAGTACTTC

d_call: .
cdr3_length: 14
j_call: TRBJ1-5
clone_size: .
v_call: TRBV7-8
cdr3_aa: CASSPRKGNQPQHF
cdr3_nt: TGTGCCAGCAGCCCCCGAAAGGGCAATCAGCCCCAGCATTTT

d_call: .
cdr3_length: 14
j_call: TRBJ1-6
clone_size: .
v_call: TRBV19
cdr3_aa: CASSIGQSNRALHF
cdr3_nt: TGTGCCAGTAGTATTGGACAGTCCAATCGGGCCCTCCACTTT

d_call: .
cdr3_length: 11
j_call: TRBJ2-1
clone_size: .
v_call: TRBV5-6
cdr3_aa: CASSYYNEQFF
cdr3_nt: TGTGCCAGCAGCTATTACAATGAGCAGTTCTTC

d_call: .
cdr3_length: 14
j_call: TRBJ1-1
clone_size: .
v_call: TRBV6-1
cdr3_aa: CASSEAQGRTEAFF
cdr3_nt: TGTGCCAGCAGTGAAGCCCAGGGGCGGACTGAAGCTTTCTTT

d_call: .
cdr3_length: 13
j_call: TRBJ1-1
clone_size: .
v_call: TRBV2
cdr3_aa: CASSEQGSTEAFF
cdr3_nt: TGTGCCAGCAGTGAACAGGGCAGCACTGAAGCTTTCTTT

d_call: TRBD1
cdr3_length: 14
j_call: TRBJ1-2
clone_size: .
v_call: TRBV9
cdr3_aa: CASSVFEGAYGYTF
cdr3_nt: TGTGCCAGCAGCGTATTCGAGGGGGCTTATGGCTACACCTTC

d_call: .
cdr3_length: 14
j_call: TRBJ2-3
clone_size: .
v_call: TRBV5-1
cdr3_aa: CASARLTSTDTQYF
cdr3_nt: TGCGCCAGCGCCCGACTAACCTCCACAGATACGCAGTATTTT

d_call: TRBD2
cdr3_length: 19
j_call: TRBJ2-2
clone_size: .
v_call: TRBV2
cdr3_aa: CASRNHPGLAGGGTGELFF
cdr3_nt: TGTGCCAGCAGGAACCATCCGGGACTAGCGGGAGGGGGGACCGGGGAGCTGTTTTTT

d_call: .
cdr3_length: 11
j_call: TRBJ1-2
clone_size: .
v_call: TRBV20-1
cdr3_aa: CSAKEGTIDTF
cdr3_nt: TGCAGTGCCAAAGAGGGGACAATAGACACCTTC

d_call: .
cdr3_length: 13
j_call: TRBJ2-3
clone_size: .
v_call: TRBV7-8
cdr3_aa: CASSSHREGTQYF
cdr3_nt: TGTGCCAGCAGCTCCCACAGGGAGGGTACGCAGTATTTT

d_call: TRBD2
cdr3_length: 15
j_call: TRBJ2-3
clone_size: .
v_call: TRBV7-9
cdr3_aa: CASSPRGGPTDTQYF
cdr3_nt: TGTGCCAGCAGCCCCCGGGGGGGGCCCACAGATACGCAGTATTTT

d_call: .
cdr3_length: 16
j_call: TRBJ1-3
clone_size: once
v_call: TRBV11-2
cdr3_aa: CASSSPWTSSGNTIYF
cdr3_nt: TGTGCCAGCAGCTCGCCCTGGACCTCCTCTGGAAACACCATATATTTT

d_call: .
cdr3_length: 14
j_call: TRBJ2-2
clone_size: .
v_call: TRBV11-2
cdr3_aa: CASSLTGNTGELFF
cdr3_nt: TGTGCCAGCAGCTTAACGGGAAACACCGGGGAGCTGTTTTTT

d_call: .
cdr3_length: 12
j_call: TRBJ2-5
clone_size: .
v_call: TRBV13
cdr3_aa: CASSLDQETQYF
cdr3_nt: TGTGCCAGCAGCTTAGACCAAGAGACCCAGTACTTC